What follows are 32 T cell receptor beta chains derived from one specimen sequenced in a study of blood T cell repertoires in COVID-19. TCRdb's copy holds only in-frame clones and misses some; the assay was immunoSEQ multiplex PCR. Counted here are hundreds of thousands of clones, around 86% occurring once; the ten biggest clones make up around 6%. Sequencing was done on a sample of peripheral blood. The receptors stem from a woman aged 50 to 65 with COVID-19, enrolled during active disease.

The chain is built from TRBV10-1 and TRBJ1-3; 7 bases are a match to TRBD1. This CDR3 contains 14 residues. V gave up 7 bases and J gave up 2 bases; unmatched junction bases: 5. Germline CDR1 reads WNHNN; CDR2 reads SYGVQD (reference sequence). CDR3 amino acids: CASTNGQAGNTIYF. The DNA for the CDR3 is TGCGCCAGCACCAACGGACAGGCTGGAAACACCATATATTTT.

V is TRBV19 and J is TRBJ1-5; 9 bases fit TRBD1. The CDR3 is 17 residues long. The J segment lost 0 bases and the V segment lost 1 base, leaving 4 bases of the junction unmatched. Germline V gives CDR1 LNHDA, CDR2 SQIVND (reference sequence). CDR3 amino acids: CASSIGWTGVSNQPQHF. The CDR3 bases are TGTGCCAGTAGTATAGGGTGGACAGGGGTTAGCAATCAGCCCCAGCATTTT.

In this sample, this clone turned up a few times. The chain has TRBV2 and TRBJ2-4, with 8 nucleotides matching TRBD1. This CDR3 has 14 residues. The V segment lost 3 bases and the J segment 4 bases; nucleotides outside the gene matches: 2. CDR1 and CDR2 from the germline V gene are SNHLY and FYNNEI. The CDR3 nucleotides are TGTGCCAGCAGTGACACAGGGGGGAAAAACATTCAGTACTTC. Encoded protein: CASSDTGGKNIQYF.

The rearrangement uses TRBV10-1 and TRBJ2-3, with TRBD1 matching 7 bases. Looked up from germline, CDR1 is WNHNN and CDR2 is SYGVQD (reference sequence). V lost 5 bases, J lost 3 bases, and 5 bases stayed unmatched. The CDR3 is 14 residues long. The CDR3 coding sequence is TGCGCCAGCAGTCAAGCGACAGGGACAGATACGCAGTATTTT. Protein sequence: CASSQATGTDTQYF.

DNA for the CDR3: TGTGCCAGCAGTGATCAAGCGGGAGCCTACAATGAGCAGTTCTTC. This codes for CASSDQAGAYNEQFF. The chain joins TRBV25-1 to TRBJ2-1; 8 bases are shared with TRBD2. CDR3 length: 15 residues. J lost 2 bases, V lost 3 bases, and 3 bases had no gene match. Per the germline V gene, CDR1 is MGHDK and CDR2 is SYGVNS.

This chain connects TRBV4-1 to TRBJ2-2, with a weak D call TRBD2 (5 bases). Germline lookup yields CDR1 MGHRA and CDR2 YSYEKL. This CDR3 is 16 amino acids long. V lost 7 bases and J 6 bases, leaving 21 bases between the germline ends. CDR3 amino acids: CASNPRVEYSAGELFF. The CDR3 bases are TGCGCCAGCAACCCGAGGGTAGAGTATAGCGCCGGGGAGCTGTTTTTT.

This chain uses TRBV7-2 with TRBJ1-2; no clear D gene. CDR1 is SGHTA and CDR2 is FQGNSA in the germline V gene. The CDR3 is 12 amino acids. V lost 4 bases to trimming and J lost 4 bases, with 7 bases between them. CDR3 coding DNA: TGTGCCAGCAGCTCCTCGTTCTATGGCTACACCTTC. This gives the protein CASSSSFYGYTF.

The chain carries TRBV30 and TRBJ2-3, with TRBD2 as a possible D gene (6 bases). Trimming took off 0 bases at V and 4 bases at J, with 14 bases between the two ends. Per the germline V gene, CDR1 is GTSNPN and CDR2 is SVGIG (reference sequence). The CDR3 loop spans 15 amino acids. The CDR3 DNA sequence: TGTGCCTGGAGTGTGGGACTTCCTATGGCAGATACGCAGTATTTT. Its protein product is CAWSVGLPMADTQYF.

The CDR3 DNA reads as TGTGCCAGCAGCCTTAAGGACAGGGGGGTCTATGGCTACACCTTC. It encodes CASSLKDRGVYGYTF. The gene calls are TRBV6-5 and TRBJ1-2; 10 bases fit TRBD1. With 6 bases clipped from V and 4 bases from J, the junction kept 8 bases outside the gene matches. The CDR3 length is 15 residues. Germline V lookup: CDR1 MNHEY, CDR2 SVGAGI.

The rearrangement uses TRBV2 and TRBJ2-2; D gene unclear. V was cut by 4 bases and J by 0 bases, with 12 bases left in between. The CDR3 runs 16 residues. Germline V CDR1 and CDR2: SNHLY, FYNNEI. The CDR3 bases are TGTGCCAGCAGTGCGGTCGGCGGATCGAACACCGGGGAGCTGTTTTTT. This translates into CASSAVGGSNTGELFF.

This clone is a singleton in its sample. This sequence joins TRBV10-1 and TRBJ2-7; 10 bases are shared with TRBD2. Per the germline V gene, CDR1 is WNHNN and CDR2 is SYGVQD (reference sequence). The CDR3 spans 16 residues. After removal of 0 bases from V and 6 bases from J, the junction contained 8 bases not matched to a gene. The CDR3 loop is CASSESVASGSGEQYF. CDR3 nucleotide sequence: TGCGCCAGCAGTGAGTCGGTGGCTAGCGGGAGCGGCGAGCAGTACTTC.

The chain employs TRBV5-1 and TRBJ2-6; 7 nucleotides match TRBD1. Looked up from germline, CDR1 is SGHRS and CDR2 is YFSETQ. J was trimmed by 12 bases and V by 1 base; bases with no gene match: 7. The CDR3 consists of 14 residues. CDR3 DNA: TGCGCCAGCAGCTTGACAGGGGCCCCACCCGTCCTGACTTTC. This gives the protein CASSLTGAPPVLTF.

The V gene is TRBV6-1, the J gene TRBJ2-3; weak D call: TRBD1 (6 bases). V lost 3 bases, J lost 4 bases, and 11 bases lay in between. Germline CDR1 and CDR2: MNHNS and SASEGT. The CDR3 length is 14 residues. CDR3 in DNA: TGTGCCAGCAGTGATGGTGGGGGCGCAGATACGCAGTATTTT. Its protein is CASSDGGGADTQYF.

The V and J genes are TRBV30 and TRBJ1-5; D possibly corresponds to TRBD1 (5 bases). This CDR3 spans 12 amino acids. CDR1 and CDR2 from the germline V gene are GTSNPN and SVGIG (reference sequence). The germline V and J ends were trimmed by 5 bases and 7 bases, with 12 bases remaining between them. In DNA form, the CDR3 reads TGTGCCTGGGCCATGGGGGGACAGCCCCAGCATTTT. This sequence encodes CAWAMGGQPQHF.

The chain has TRBV29-1 and TRBJ1-5, with D hard to call. The CDR3 is made up of 13 amino acids. Germline CDR1 reads SQVTM; CDR2 reads ANQGSEA. With 6 bases removed from V and 3 bases from J, the gap between germline ends came to 12 bases. The CDR3 coding sequence is TGCAGCGTCCACGCGGGCCCCAATCAGCCCCAGCATTTT. Residues: CSVHAGPNQPQHF.

The chain is built from TRBV24-1 and TRBJ2-2; 7 bases align to TRBD1. V lost 4 bases to trimming and J lost 6 bases; unmatched junction nucleotides: 7. Germline values: CDR1 KGHDR, CDR2 SFDVKD. The CDR3 spans 15 residues. In DNA, the CDR3 is TGTGCCACCAGTGACCCCGCGACAGGGTCCGGGGAGCTGTTTTTT. This encodes CATSDPATGSGELFF.

The rearrangement uses TRBV25-1 and TRBJ1-4, with TRBD1 matching 11 bases. Germline values: CDR1 MGHDK, CDR2 SYGVNS. Trimming removed 4 bases from V and 8 bases from J; junction bases left unmatched: 3. The CDR3 is 14 residues long. CDR3 coding DNA: TGTGCCAGCAGTGGGACAGGGGGCAGGGAAAAACTGTTTTTT. Translated, it gives CASSGTGGREKLFF.

CDR3 protein: CASSLSTGETYEQYF. The CDR3 bases are TGTGCCAGCTCACTATCAACAGGGGAAACCTACGAGCAGTACTTC. The chain combines TRBV18 with TRBJ2-7, with 7 nucleotides matching TRBD1. The V and J ends lost 4 bases and 2 bases, in that order; junction bases with no gene match: 8. CDR3 size: 15 residues. The germline V gene has CDR1 KGHSH and CDR2 LQKENI.

This chain uses TRBV6-2 or TRBV6-3 with TRBJ2-1, with D possibly being TRBD2 (6 bases). Trimming shortened V by 4 bases and J by 0 bases, and 16 bases separated the two germline ends. Per germline, CDR1 MNHEY and CDR2 SVGEGT. The CDR3 is made up of 17 amino acids. DNA of the CDR3: TGTGCCAGCAGTTCGGGTCGACTAGAGCGCTCCTACAATGAGCAGTTCTTC. This gives the protein CASSSGRLERSYNEQFF.

This clone was observed a handful of times. The J gene is TRBJ2-2, the V gene TRBV7-6; maybe TRBD2 (6 bases). Germline assignment: CDR1 SGHVS and CDR2 FNYEAQ. V lost 2 bases and J lost 9, with 16 bases in between. The CDR3 has 15 residues. The CDR3 sequence is CASSLWGLIPRELFF. The CDR3 DNA is TGTGCCAGCAGCTTATGGGGACTCATACCGAGGGAGCTGTTTTTT.

The J gene is TRBJ1-5, the V gene TRBV19; 8 bases line up with TRBD1. Germline trimming cut 4 bases from V and 7 bases from J; bases unmatched to any gene: 6. Germline V gene lookup returns CDR1 LNHDA and CDR2 SQIVND (reference sequence). This CDR3 is 14 amino acids long. CDR3 sequence (DNA): TGTGCCAGTAGTAGTGACAGGGGAGGCCAGCCCCAGCATTTT. Its translation is CASSSDRGGQPQHF.

The chain carries TRBV30 and TRBJ2-7; D is ambiguous. CDR1 is GTSNPN and CDR2 is SVGIG in the germline V gene (reference sequence). V lost 5 bases to trimming and J lost 6 bases, with 17 bases between them. This CDR3 is built from 13 residues. This CDR3 reads CAWCGSWSSEQYF. Here the CDR3 DNA reads TGTGCCTGGTGTGGGTCGTGGAGCAGCGAGCAGTACTTC.

The table lists this clone with a count of one. The chain has TRBV7-2 and TRBJ2-1; D is perhaps TRBD1 (5 bases). The CDR3 runs to 14 residues. Germline CDR1 and CDR2: SGHTA and FQGNSA. Trimming took off 2 bases at V and 7 bases at J, with 12 bases between the two ends. The CDR3 region is CASSLYRTPNEQFF. In DNA form, the CDR3 reads TGTGCCAGCAGCTTATACAGGACCCCAAATGAGCAGTTCTTC. Based on the CDR3 plus reference TRBV7-2 and TRBJ2-1, the full variable domain is GAGVSQSPSNKVTEKGKDVELRCDPISGHTALYWYRQSLGQGLEFLIYFQGNSAPDKSGLPSDRFSAERTGGSVSTLTIQRTQQEDSAVYLCASSLYRTPNEQFFGPGTRLTVL.

The gene calls are TRBV7-2 and TRBJ2-7; D not resolved. Germline CDR1 SGHTA, CDR2 FQGNSA. The CDR3 contains 15 residues. The V end was cut by 5 bases, the J end by 3 bases, with 17 bases between. This CDR3 is CASSHSRPGDYEQYF. The CDR3 DNA reads TGTGCCAGCAGCCATTCCCGGCCCGGAGACTACGAGCAGTACTTC.

This chain joins TRBV9 and TRBJ2-1; no clear D. Trimming stripped 2 bases from V and 6 bases from J, with 15 bases between. CDR1 is SGDLS and CDR2 is YYNGEE in the germline V gene. The CDR3 runs 15 residues. CDR3 sequence reads: CASSVNQARSNEQFF. CDR3 bases: TGTGCCAGCAGCGTTAACCAAGCGCGATCCAATGAGCAGTTCTTC. The entire variable domain, with the rest obtained from reference TRBV9 and TRBJ2-1, is as follows: DSGVTQTPKHLITATGQRVTLRCSPRSGDLSVYWYQQSLDQGLQFLIQYYNGEERAKGNILERFSAQQFPDLHSELNLSSLELGDSALYFCASSVNQARSNEQFFGPGTRLTVL.

The genes are TRBV27 and TRBJ2-7; 8 bases are shared with TRBD2. After removal of 5 bases from V and 3 bases from J, the junction contained 15 bases not matched to a gene. Per the germline V gene, CDR1 is MNHEY and CDR2 is SMNVEV (reference sequence). The CDR3 is 17 amino acids. Here the CDR3 reads CASSPGLAREKSYEQYF. CDR3 in DNA: TGTGCCAGCAGTCCCGGACTAGCCCGGGAGAAGAGCTACGAGCAGTACTTC.

V is TRBV11-3 and J is TRBJ2-7; 8 bases align to TRBD1. The CDR3 sequence is 15 residues long. Trimming removed 5 bases from V and 3 bases from J; junction bases left unmatched: 9. CDR1 and CDR2 (germline): SGHNT, YENEEA. The CDR3 reads CASSDGQGLRYEQYF. In DNA, the CDR3 is TGTGCCAGCAGCGACGGACAGGGTTTACGCTACGAGCAGTACTTC.

V and J are TRBV7-9 and TRBJ2-5; TRBD2 might be the D (6 bases). V dropped 6 bases and J dropped 4 bases, with 18 bases sitting between them. Germline CDR1 reads SEHNR; CDR2 reads FQNEAQ (reference sequence). The CDR3 runs to 15 residues. The CDR3 is CASRLTGRRGETQYF. As DNA, the CDR3 is TGTGCCAGCAGGTTGACTGGGAGGAGGGGAGAGACCCAGTACTTC.

This clone was observed a single time. The chain carries TRBV11-3 and TRBJ1-3; TRBD1 matches at 8 bases. V trimming: 3 bases; J trimming: 4 bases; junction bases outside the gene matches: 2. Germline V CDR1 and CDR2: SGHNT, YENEEA. The CDR3 extends over 14 amino acids. CDR3 region: CASSLTGDGNTIYF. In DNA, the CDR3 is TGTGCCAGCAGCTTGACAGGGGACGGAAACACCATATATTTT.

The chain carries TRBV4-3 and TRBJ1-2, with TRBD1 as a possible D gene (6 bases). The germline CDR1 and CDR2 sequences are LGHNA and YSLEER. CDR3 size: 15 residues. V was trimmed by 0 bases and J by 8 bases, leaving 16 bases between them. In DNA form, the CDR3 reads TGCGCCAGCAGCCAAGATCAACAGGGCCGCAAAGGCTACACCTTC. It specifies CASSQDQQGRKGYTF.

The genes are TRBV2 and TRBJ2-7; D is possibly TRBD2 (6 bases). The germline gives CDR1 SNHLY, CDR2 FYNNEI. CDR3 size: 17 residues. V dropped 1 base and J dropped 4 bases, with 20 bases sitting between them. The CDR3 is CASSEGGGNPGRYEQYF. DNA of the CDR3: TGTGCCAGCAGTGAAGGTGGGGGGAACCCAGGTCGATACGAGCAGTACTTC.

The chain links TRBV4-3 to TRBJ2-1, with D perhaps matching TRBD2 (5 bases). The CDR3 sequence is 16 residues long. Germline assignment: CDR1 LGHNA and CDR2 YSLEER. V lost 3 bases to trimming and J lost 1 base, with 13 bases between them. CDR3 nucleotides: TGCGCCAGCAGCCAGGCTTCAGCGGATTCCTACAATGAGCAGTTCTTC. This sequence encodes CASSQASADSYNEQFF.